Below, 9 T cell receptor beta chains from the same sample are listed, as sequenced in a study of untreated major depressive disorder. Their antigens remain unidentified. The table came from immunoSEQ multiplex PCR; TCRdb's copy has only in-frame clones and leaves some out. The repertoire has approximately 12,000 clones, around 90% of them found once; the top ten carry about 0.86%. Findings and caveats of the study: Depressed patients' CD4+ T cells carried increased TRBV05-01 (Vbeta 5.1) usage versus control CD4+ T cells.

What was sequenced was CD4+ T cells from PBMCs. The receptors stem from a man aged 30 to 45 with major depressive disorder.

The J gene is TRBJ1-3, the V gene TRBV18; D unresolved. CDR1 and CDR2 from the germline V gene are KGHSH and LQKENI. The germline V and J ends were trimmed by 2 bases and 0 bases, with 5 bases remaining between them. The CDR3 sequence is 14 residues long. CDR3 coding DNA: TGTGCCAGCTCACCAGGCCCCTCTGGAAACACCATATATTTT. Translated: CASSPGPSGNTIYF.

The chain combines TRBV5-1 with TRBJ1-2; 8 bases agree with TRBD1. The CDR3 runs to 14 residues. Trimming at V came to 3 bases and at J to 5 bases, leaving 6 bases not matched to a gene. In germline, CDR1 is SGHRS, CDR2 YFSETQ. This chain's CDR3 is CASSSSGGPYGYTF. The CDR3 coding sequence is TGCGCCAGCAGCTCCTCAGGGGGCCCATATGGCTACACCTTC.

V usage is TRBV2 and J usage is TRBJ2-3, with 9 bases matching TRBD1. The CDR3 sequence is 17 residues long. With 5 bases clipped from V and 2 bases from J, the junction kept 11 bases outside the gene matches. Germline V CDR1 and CDR2: SNHLY, FYNNEI. CDR3 in DNA: TGTGCCAGCAGTCTCTTAGCCGGGACAGGGAACACAGATACGCAGTATTTT. This sequence encodes CASSLLAGTGNTDTQYF.

The rearrangement uses TRBV29-1 and TRBJ2-3; D gene ambiguous. CDR3 length equals 14 residues. Germline assignment: CDR1 SQVTM and CDR2 ANQGSEA. The ends were cut back, 3 bases at V and 0 bases at J, with 10 bases in the middle. CDR3 sequence (DNA): TGCAGCGTTGATGGGGTGGGTAGCACAGATACGCAGTATTTT. It is translated as CSVDGVGSTDTQYF.

The chain carries TRBV28 and TRBJ2-3, with TRBD1 identical over 8 bases. Germline V gene lookup returns CDR1 MDHEN and CDR2 SYDVKM. Germline trimming cut 3 bases from V and 11 bases from J; bases unmatched to any gene: 4. The CDR3 covers 12 residues. The CDR3 spells CASSFRGLGQYF. The CDR3 DNA reads TGTGCCAGCAGTTTCAGGGGGCTCGGGCAGTATTTT.

This clone was seen once. V and J are TRBV28 and TRBJ1-3; tentative D call: TRBD1 (5 bases). The length of the CDR3 is 15 residues. Germline CDR1 is MDHEN and CDR2 is SYDVKM. Trimming pared 5 bases from V and 3 bases from J, leaving 14 bases between. For the CDR3, the DNA is TGTGCCAGCAGTATAAGACAAGGGGTTGGAAACACCATATATTTT. This codes for CASSIRQGVGNTIYF.

The chain couples TRBV6-1 to TRBJ1-4; D uncertain. The length of the CDR3 is 13 residues. The germline V gene has CDR1 MNHNS and CDR2 SASEGT. V lost 7 bases, J lost 3 bases, and 9 bases lay in between. DNA for the CDR3: TGTGCCAGCACTCGGGTAGCTAATGAAAAACTGTTTTTT. This sequence encodes CASTRVANEKLFF.

The rearrangement uses TRBV5-1 and TRBJ2-7, with 9 bases lining up with TRBD1. The CDR3 length is 16 residues. Germline values: CDR1 SGHRS, CDR2 YFSETQ. V was clipped by 0 bases and J by 3 bases; unmatched bases: 7. The CDR3 sequence: CASSLAADRGIYEQYF. The CDR3 bases are TGCGCCAGCAGCTTGGCCGCGGACAGGGGTATCTACGAGCAGTACTTC.

CDR3: CASSWGVGTQYF. CDR3 sequence (DNA): TGTGCCAGCAGTTGGGGGGTCGGTACGCAGTATTTT. V usage is TRBV13 and J usage is TRBJ2-3; maybe TRBD2 (6 bases). Trimming took off 6 bases at V and 8 bases at J, with 12 bases between the two ends. The CDR3 has 12 residues. In germline, CDR1 is PRHDT, CDR2 FYEKMQ (reference sequence).